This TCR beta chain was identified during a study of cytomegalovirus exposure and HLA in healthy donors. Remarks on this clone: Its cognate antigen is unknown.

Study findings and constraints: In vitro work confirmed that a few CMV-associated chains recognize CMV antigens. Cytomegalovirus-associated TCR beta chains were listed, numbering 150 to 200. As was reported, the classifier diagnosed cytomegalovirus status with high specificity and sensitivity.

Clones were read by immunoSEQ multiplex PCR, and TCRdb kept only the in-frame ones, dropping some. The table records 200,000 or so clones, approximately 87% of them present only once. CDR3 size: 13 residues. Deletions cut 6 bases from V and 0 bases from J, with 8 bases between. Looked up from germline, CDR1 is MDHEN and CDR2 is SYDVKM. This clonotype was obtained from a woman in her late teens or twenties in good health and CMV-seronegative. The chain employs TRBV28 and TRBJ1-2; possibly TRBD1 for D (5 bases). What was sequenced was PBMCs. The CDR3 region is CASSRGANYGYTF. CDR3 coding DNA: TGTGCCAGCAGCAGAGGGGCTAACTATGGCTACACCTTC.